This is a list of T cell receptor beta chains from one sample in a study of human T cells and chemical hapten exposure. MiXCR, applied by TCRdb to the RACE reads, yields one record per CDR3 protein. The sample lists around 260,000 distinct CDR3 sequences, about 9.4% occurring once. The sample was whole blood, taken in connection with sensitization to the hapten diphenylcyclopropenone (DPC). The receptors were gathered from a middle-aged woman with alopecia areata. Some clones in this sample may be carry-over from other donors' samples. Both conserved end residues are part of each CDR3. Fields, in order: CDR3 protein, CDR3 DNA, J gene, clone size, D gene, V gene. D genes are given only for firm matches. Some rows mark clone size as missing; the rest say once, few, many or name a class of expanded clone.

cdr3_aa: CASREEGLGGTEAFF
cdr3_nt: TGTGCCAGCCGAGAAGAGGGACTCGGGGGGACTGAAGCTTTCTTT
j_call: TRBJ1-1
clone_size: NA
d_call: NA
v_call: TRBV10-3

cdr3_aa: CASIGSLTQYF
cdr3_nt: TGTGCCAGCATAGGGTCCCTTACGCAGTATTTT
j_call: TRBJ2-3
clone_size: NA
d_call: NA
v_call: TRBV7-2

cdr3_aa: CASSLASGSSYNEQFF
cdr3_nt: TGCGCCAGCAGCTTGGCTAGCGGGAGTTCCTACAATGAGCAGTTCTTC
j_call: TRBJ2-1
clone_size: NA
d_call: TRBD2
v_call: TRBV5-1

cdr3_aa: CASSPGTALNTEAFF
cdr3_nt: TGTGCCAGCAGCCCCGGGACAGCCTTGAACACTGAAGCTTTCTTT
j_call: TRBJ1-1
clone_size: many
d_call: TRBD1
v_call: TRBV5-6

cdr3_aa: CATGDSYNEQFF
cdr3_nt: TGTGCCACTGGAGACTCCTACAATGAGCAGTTCTTC
j_call: TRBJ2-1
clone_size: many
d_call: NA
v_call: TRBV6-2/TRBV6-3

cdr3_aa: CASSLSLNGFQPQHF
cdr3_nt: TGTGCCAGCAGCTTAAGCCTAAATGGGTTTCAGCCCCAGCATTTT
j_call: TRBJ1-5
clone_size: NA
d_call: NA
v_call: TRBV7-2

cdr3_aa: CASRRVSGSPSDTQYF
cdr3_nt: TGTGCCAGCCGGAGGGTTAGCGGGAGTCCCTCAGATACGCAGTATTTT
j_call: TRBJ2-3
clone_size: many
d_call: TRBD2
v_call: TRBV6-1

cdr3_aa: CASSFSGGVHTQYF
cdr3_nt: TGTGCCAGCAGTTTTTCAGGGGGCGTTCATACGCAGTATTTT
j_call: TRBJ2-3
clone_size: NA
d_call: TRBD1
v_call: TRBV28

cdr3_aa: CASSPPDRDGYEQYF
cdr3_nt: TGTGCCAGCTCACCTCCGGACAGGGATGGGTACGAGCAGTACTTC
j_call: TRBJ2-7
clone_size: NA
d_call: TRBD1
v_call: TRBV18

cdr3_aa: CATSDNSLYTDTQYF
cdr3_nt: TGTGCCACCAGTGATAACAGCCTCTACACAGATACGCAGTATTTT
j_call: TRBJ2-3
clone_size: NA
d_call: NA
v_call: TRBV24-1

cdr3_aa: CASSQVILNTEAFF
cdr3_nt: TGCGCCAGCAGCCAGGTTATCTTGAACACTGAAGCTTTCTTT
j_call: TRBJ1-1
clone_size: NA
d_call: NA
v_call: TRBV4-1

cdr3_aa: CAVGRNGGTDTQYF
cdr3_nt: TGTGCTGTGGGGCGCAACGGCGGGACAGATACGCAGTATTTT
j_call: TRBJ2-3
clone_size: NA
d_call: NA
v_call: TRBV6-5

cdr3_aa: CASRAGTGNEKLFF
cdr3_nt: TGCGCCAGCAGGGCCGGGACAGGGAATGAAAAACTGTTTTTT
j_call: TRBJ1-4
clone_size: NA
d_call: TRBD1
v_call: TRBV5-1

cdr3_aa: CSSTDRWYQETQYF
cdr3_nt: TGCAGTTCAACCGACCGTTGGTACCAAGAGACCCAGTACTTC
j_call: TRBJ2-5
clone_size: NA
d_call: NA
v_call: TRBV20-1

cdr3_aa: CAWKQNPSGRESPLHF
cdr3_nt: TGTGCCTGGAAACAGAACCCCTCAGGGAGGGAGTCACCCCTCCACTTT
j_call: TRBJ1-6
clone_size: few
d_call: NA
v_call: TRBV30

cdr3_aa: CSARTSGRTGELFF
cdr3_nt: TGCAGTGCGCGGACTAGCGGGAGAACCGGGGAGCTGTTTTTT
j_call: TRBJ2-2
clone_size: NA
d_call: TRBD2
v_call: TRBV20-1

cdr3_aa: CASSSQNSPLHF
cdr3_nt: TGTGCCAGCAGCAGCCAAAATTCACCCCTCCACTTT
j_call: TRBJ1-6
clone_size: NA
d_call: NA
v_call: TRBV7-9

cdr3_aa: CASSLGSSGKNIQYF
cdr3_nt: TGTGCCAGCAGCTTAGGAAGTAGCGGCAAAAACATTCAGTACTTC
j_call: TRBJ2-4
clone_size: NA
d_call: NA
v_call: TRBV7-3

cdr3_aa: CASSRGVEGETQYF
cdr3_nt: TGTGCCAGCAGTCGGGGGGTTGAGGGGGAGACCCAGTACTTC
j_call: TRBJ2-5
clone_size: NA
d_call: TRBD2
v_call: TRBV12-3/TRBV12-4

cdr3_aa: CATTPPGAPDTQYF
cdr3_nt: TGTGCCACCACCCCACCTGGCGCCCCAGATACGCAGTATTTT
j_call: TRBJ2-3
clone_size: many
d_call: NA
v_call: TRBV11-2

cdr3_aa: CASSPGLAGVREQYF
cdr3_nt: TGTGCCAGCAGCCCCGGACTAGCGGGAGTTCGCGAGCAGTACTTC
j_call: TRBJ2-7
clone_size: few
d_call: TRBD2
v_call: TRBV9

cdr3_aa: CASSIGTANSPLHF
cdr3_nt: TGTGCCAGCAGCATTGGGACAGCGAATTCACCCCTCCACTTT
j_call: TRBJ1-6
clone_size: NA
d_call: TRBD1
v_call: TRBV6-1

cdr3_aa: CASSLASSGPPEQYF
cdr3_nt: TGTGCCAGCAGTTTAGCGTCTAGCGGACCCCCCGAGCAGTACTTC
j_call: TRBJ2-7
clone_size: few
d_call: TRBD2
v_call: TRBV28

cdr3_aa: CASKQEGSYNSPLHF
cdr3_nt: TGTGCCAGCAAGCAAGAGGGGTCCTATAATTCACCCCTCCACTTT
j_call: TRBJ1-6
clone_size: NA
d_call: NA
v_call: TRBV5-6

cdr3_aa: CSARVQQETQYF
cdr3_nt: TGCAGTGCTAGAGTGCAGCAAGAGACCCAGTACTTC
j_call: TRBJ2-5
clone_size: many
d_call: NA
v_call: TRBV20-1

cdr3_aa: CASRGTLGLAKNIQYF
cdr3_nt: TGTGCCAGCAGGGGAACATTGGGGTTAGCCAAAAACATTCAGTACTTC
j_call: TRBJ2-4
clone_size: many
d_call: NA
v_call: TRBV25-1

cdr3_aa: CASSSTTSGRAVYEQYF
cdr3_nt: TGTGCCAGCAGTTCAACCACTAGCGGGAGGGCCGTTTACGAGCAGTACTTC
j_call: TRBJ2-7
clone_size: NA
d_call: TRBD2
v_call: TRBV28

cdr3_aa: CAWSGYRGQPQHF
cdr3_nt: TGTGCCTGGAGTGGCTATCGGGGTCAGCCCCAGCATTTT
j_call: TRBJ1-5
clone_size: many
d_call: NA
v_call: TRBV30

cdr3_aa: CASSLVGGYSGNTIYF
cdr3_nt: TGCGCCAGCAGCTTGGTCGGCGGATACTCTGGAAACACCATATATTTT
j_call: TRBJ1-3
clone_size: NA
d_call: NA
v_call: TRBV5-1